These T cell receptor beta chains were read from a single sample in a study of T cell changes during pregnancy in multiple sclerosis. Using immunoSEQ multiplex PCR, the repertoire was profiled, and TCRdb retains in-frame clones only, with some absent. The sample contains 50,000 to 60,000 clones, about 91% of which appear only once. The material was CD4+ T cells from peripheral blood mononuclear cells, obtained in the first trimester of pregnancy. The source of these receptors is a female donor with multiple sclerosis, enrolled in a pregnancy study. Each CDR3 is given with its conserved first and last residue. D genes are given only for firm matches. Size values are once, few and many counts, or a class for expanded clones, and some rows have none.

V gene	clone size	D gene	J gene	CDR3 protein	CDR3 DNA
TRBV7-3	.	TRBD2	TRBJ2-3	CASSKGLAADTQYF	TGTGCCAGCAGCAAAGGACTAGCGGCAGATACGCAGTATTTT
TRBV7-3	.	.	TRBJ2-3	CASSLRNGADTQYF	TGTGCCAGCAGCTTAAGGAATGGGGCGGATACGCAGTATTTT
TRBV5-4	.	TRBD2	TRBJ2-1	CASSPSGALSSYNEQFF	TGTGCCAGCAGTCCGAGCGGGGCCTTAAGCTCCTACAATGAGCAGTTCTTC
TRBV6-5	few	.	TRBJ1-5	CASSYERGQPQHF	TGTGCCAGCAGTTATGAAAGGGGTCAGCCCCAGCATTTT
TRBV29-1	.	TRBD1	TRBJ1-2	CSAHLRQGALYGYTF	TGCAGCGCTCACCTTCGACAGGGGGCTCTCTATGGCTACACCTTC
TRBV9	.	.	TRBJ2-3	CASSVDLDTQYF	TGTGCCAGCAGCGTAGATCTGGATACGCAGTATTTT
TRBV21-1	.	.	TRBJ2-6	CASSAQGCGANVLTF	TGTGCCAGCAGCGCACAGGGGTGCGGGGCCAACGTCCTGACTTTC
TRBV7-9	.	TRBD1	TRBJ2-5	CASSTRTGGYQETQYF	TGTGCCAGCAGCACGCGGACAGGGGGCTACCAAGAGACCCAGTACTTC
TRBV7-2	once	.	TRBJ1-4	CASSFDGGRNEKLFF	TGTGCCAGCAGCTTCGACGGGGGACGGAATGAAAAACTGTTTTTT
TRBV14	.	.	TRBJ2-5	CASSQAADSVETQYF	TGTGCCAGCAGCCAAGCCGCGGACAGTGTGGAGACCCAGTACTTC
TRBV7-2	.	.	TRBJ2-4	CASSQGLAKNIQYF	TGTGCCAGCAGCCAGGGGTTAGCCAAAAACATTCAGTACTTC
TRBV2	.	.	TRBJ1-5	CASSERSGGNQPQHF	TGTGCCAGCAGTGAGAGGTCCGGGGGCAATCAGCCCCAGCATTTT
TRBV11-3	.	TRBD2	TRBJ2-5	CASSFGGLLRETQYF	TGTGCCAGCAGCTTCGGGGGACTATTGAGGGAGACCCAGTACTTC
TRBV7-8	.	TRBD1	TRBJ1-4	CASSSRTGINEKLFF	TGTGCCAGCAGCTCACGGACAGGGATTAATGAAAAACTGTTTTTT
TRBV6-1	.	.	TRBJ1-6	CASRGGSYNSPLHF	TGTGCCAGCAGGGGGGGCTCCTATAATTCACCCCTCCACTTT
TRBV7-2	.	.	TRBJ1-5	CASGQGGSNQPQHF	TGTGCCAGCGGGCAGGGAGGGAGCAATCAGCCCCAGCATTTT
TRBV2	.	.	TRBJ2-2	CASSTPGETGELFF	TGTGCCAGCAGTACACCCGGGGAAACCGGGGAGCTGTTTTTT
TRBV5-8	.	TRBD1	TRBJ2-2	CASSRGTGSLGYATGELFF	TGTGCCAGCAGCAGAGGGACAGGGTCCTTGGGCTATGCAACCGGGGAGCTGTTTTTT
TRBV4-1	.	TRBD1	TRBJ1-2	CASSHPGQGGGYGYTF	TGCGCCAGCAGCCACCCCGGGCAGGGGGGAGGCTATGGCTACACCTTC
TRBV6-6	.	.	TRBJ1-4	CASSFRKRNEKLFF	TGTGCCAGCAGTTTCCGAAAACGGAATGAAAAACTGTTTTTT
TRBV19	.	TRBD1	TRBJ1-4	CASIGGTVDYEKLFF	TGTGCCAGTATTGGCGGGACAGTAGATTATGAAAAACTGTTTTTT
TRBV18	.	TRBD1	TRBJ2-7	CASSPGQSSYEQYF	TGTGCCAGCTCACCGGGACAGAGCTCCTACGAGCAGTACTTC
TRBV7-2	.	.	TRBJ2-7	CASSLDRSSYEQYF	TGTGCCAGCAGCTTAGACAGGAGCTCCTACGAGCAGTACTTC
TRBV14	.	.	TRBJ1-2	CATRRGGRLGYTF	TGTGCCACCCGACGGGGAGGGAGACTCGGCTACACCTTC
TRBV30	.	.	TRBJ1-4	CAWSPVPGSEKLFF	TGTGCCTGGAGTCCCGTCCCCGGTAGCGAAAAACTGTTTTTT
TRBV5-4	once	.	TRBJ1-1	CASSPPGTLITEAFF	TGTGCCAGCAGCCCCCCCGGGACTTTAATCACTGAAGCTTTCTTT
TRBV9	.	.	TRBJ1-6	CASRGIYNSPLHF	TGTGCCTCGAGGGGGATTTATAATTCACCCCTCCACTTT
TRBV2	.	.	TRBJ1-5	CASSDFDRVNQPQHF	TGTGCCAGCAGTGACTTCGACAGAGTAAATCAGCCCCAGCATTTT
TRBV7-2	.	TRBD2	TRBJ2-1	CASSPGGTSYNEQFF	TGTGCCAGCAGCCCCGGGGGGACCTCCTACAATGAGCAGTTCTTC
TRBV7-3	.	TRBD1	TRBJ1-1	CASTATGVQGTEAFF	TGTGCCTCAACGGCGACAGGGGTTCAGGGGACTGAAGCTTTCTTT
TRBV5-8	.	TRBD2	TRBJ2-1	CASSSVHGTSVGLEQFF	TGTGCCAGCAGCTCTGTGCACGGGACTAGCGTCGGCCTTGAGCAGTTCTTC
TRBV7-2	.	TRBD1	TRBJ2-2	CASRRTGDTGELFF	TGTGCCAGCAGAAGGACAGGGGACACCGGGGAGCTGTTTTTT
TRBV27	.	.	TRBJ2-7	CASKREDISIYEQYF	TGTGCCAGCAAGCGAGAGGATATTAGTATCTACGAGCAGTACTTC
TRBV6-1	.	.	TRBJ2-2	CASSERAGVYTGELFF	TGTGCCAGCAGTGAAAGGGCAGGGGTCTACACCGGGGAGCTGTTTTTT
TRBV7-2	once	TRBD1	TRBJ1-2	CASSLARTGFNYGYTF	TGTGCCAGCAGCTTAGCCCGGACAGGCTTTAACTATGGCTACACCTTC
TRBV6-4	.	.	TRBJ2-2	CASSTFGGGGGELFF	TGTGCCAGCAGTACCTTCGGGGGAGGCGGCGGGGAGCTGTTTTTT